The 30 T cell receptor beta chains below come from one sample, sequenced in a study of regulatory T cells in long-lasting Graves disease. Time point of the sample: newly diagnosed GD, antithyroid drugs for less than 3 months. PBMC-extracted RNA yielded the TCR library. In building TCR beta libraries, iRepertoire HTBI primers were used together with Arm-PCR of CDR3 regions. TCRdb processed the multiplex PCR reads anew with MiXCR; each CDR3 protein has one entry. The table includes around 360,000 distinct CDR3 sequences, about a sixth detected once. These data were also reused for a study on T cells in Graves' hyperthyroidism and ophthalmopathy.

Specimen: peripheral blood mononuclear cells (PBMCs), collected at new diagnosis, from a patient treated with antithyroid drugs. These TCRs come from a woman between 18 and 29 years old with Graves disease.

This clonotype was picked up a small number of times. The V gene is TRBV6-1, the J gene TRBJ1-2; a weak D match, TRBD1 (6 bases). This CDR3 contains 16 residues. V lost 6 bases and J 4 bases, leaving 21 bases between the germline ends. Germline V gene lookup returns CDR1 MNHNS and CDR2 SASEGT. This CDR3 reads CASSPLPGTKGYGYTF. CDR3 coding DNA: TGTGCCAGCAGCCCCCTTCCCGGGACAAAGGGCTATGGCTACACCTTC.

This clonotype was counted many times. One junction end disagrees with the germline gene, perhaps due to a read error. This chain connects TRBV5-1 to TRBJ1-3, with unresolved D. Germline CDR1 and CDR2: SGHRS and YFSETQ. The CDR3 totals 15 residues. This CDR3 reads CASSLDADPGNTIYF. Written as DNA, the CDR3 is TGTGCCAGCAGCTTGGACGCAGACCCTGGAAACACCATATATTTT.

This clonotype was counted between two and nine times. This clone may be a read error of a much larger clone one base away. The gene calls are TRBV2 and TRBJ2-7; D is unclear. The germline CDR1 and CDR2 sequences are SNHLY and FYNNEI. The CDR3 contains 11 residues. Here the CDR3 reads CAGSEAKGQYF. The DNA of the CDR3 is TGTGCCGGCAGTGAAGCGAAGGGGCAGTACTTC.

As to this clonotype: A much larger clone lies one base from this, so it may be a read error. J is TRBJ2-1 and V is TRBV2, with D possibly TRBD2 on 6 matching bases. V lost 10 bases and J lost 10, with 17 bases in between. The CDR3 consists of 12 residues. Germline V gene data show CDR1 as SNHLY and CDR2 as FYNNEI. The CDR3 spells CAIAAGPYEQFF. DNA for the CDR3: TGTGCCATAGCGGCAGGGCCCTACGAGCAGTTCTTC.

A word on this clonotype: Mismatch with germline at one junction end may stem from a read error. The chain carries TRBV20-1 and TRBJ2-3; possibly TRBD2 for D (5 bases). The CDR3 has 14 residues. Germline values: CDR1 DFQATT, CDR2 SNEGSKA (reference sequence). The CDR3 DNA reads as TGCAGTGCTGTTAGCGAGAGGAGCACAGATACGCAGTTTTTT. It codes for CSAVSERSTDTQFF.

A few counts support this clonotype. This chain connects TRBV5-6 to TRBJ2-1, with 8 positions matching TRBD1. This CDR3 region has 15 residues. With 6 bases clipped from V and 6 bases from J, the junction kept 11 bases outside the gene matches. Germline values: CDR1 SGHDT, CDR2 YYEEEE. CDR3 coding DNA: TGTGCCAGCACCAGGACAGGGCTGGAATCCAATGAGCAGTTCTTC. Translation: CASTRTGLESNEQFF.

V gene TRBV7-6 combines with J gene TRBJ2-1; TRBD1 might be the D (5 bases). Looked up from germline, CDR1 is SGHVS and CDR2 is FNYEAQ. The CDR3 has 12 residues. V lost 3 bases, J lost 14 bases, and 14 bases lay in between. As DNA, the CDR3 is TGTGCCAGCAGCTTTTTCGAAGGGGCAAAGTTCTTC. Protein: CASSFFEGAKFF.

This clonotype was detected ten times or more. V gene TRBV11-2 combines with J gene TRBJ2-5, with 7 positions matching TRBD2. The ends lost 5 bases at V and 2 bases at J; junction bases unmatched: 5. Germline V gene lookup returns CDR1 SGHAT and CDR2 FQNNGV. The CDR3 runs 14 residues. CDR3 coding DNA: TGTGCCAGCAGCCGCCTAGCGGTTCAAGAGACCCAGTACTTC. It is translated as CASSRLAVQETQYF.

The sample holds many counts of this clonotype. This chain links TRBV28 with TRBJ1-1; D uncertain. Trimming pared 10 bases from V and 2 bases from J, leaving 14 bases between. The germline CDR1 and CDR2 sequences are MDHEN and SYDVKM. This CDR3 has 13 residues. CDR3 in amino acids: CATYTVFNTEAFF. The CDR3, as DNA: TGTGCCACCTATACCGTATTTAACACTGAAGCTTTCTTT.

This clonotype was seen repeatedly, ten times or more. The CDR3 is CASSLEGRGLDEQYF. In DNA, the CDR3 is TGTGCCAGCAGCTTAGAGGGCAGGGGGCTGGACGAGCAGTACTTC. This chain uses TRBV11-2 with TRBJ2-7, with 8 bases matching TRBD1. V lost 0 bases to trimming and J lost 5 bases; unmatched junction nucleotides: 6. Germline V gene lookup returns CDR1 SGHAT and CDR2 FQNNGV. The CDR3 contains 15 residues. Together with reference TRBV11-2 and TRBJ2-7, the CDR3 gives the full variable domain: EAGVAQSPRYKIIEKRQSVAFWCNPISGHATLYWYQQILGQGPKLLIQFQNNGVVDDSQLPKDRFSAERLKGVDSTLKIQPAKLEDSAVYLCASSLEGRGLDEQYFGPGTRLTVT.

This clonotype has a handful of counts. The chain couples TRBV7-6 to TRBJ1-4; 8 bases fit TRBD1. J gave up 6 bases and V 8 bases, and 8 bases lay outside the gene matches. CDR1 and CDR2 (germline): SGHVS, FNYEAQ. The CDR3 spans 14 residues. The CDR3 DNA sequence: TGTGCCAGCGGGAACAGGGGGTTATATGAAAAACTGTTTTTT. It encodes CASGNRGLYEKLFF.

This clonotype was observed many times. The chain links TRBV7-8 to TRBJ2-5; TRBD2 matches at 12 bases. The CDR3 runs to 17 residues. Germline assignment: CDR1 SGHVS and CDR2 FQNEAQ. Germline trimming cut 7 bases from V and 1 base from J; bases unmatched to any gene: 10. The CDR3 DNA is TGTGCCAGCACTAGCGGGAGGGGGTTGAGGTCCCAAGAGACCCAGTACTTC. Its translation: CASTSGRGLRSQETQYF. Complete variable domain (other parts from reference TRBV7-8 and TRBJ2-5): GAGVSQSPRYKVAKRGQDVALRCDPISGHVSLFWYQQALGQGPEFLTYFQNEAQLDKSGLPSDRFFAERPEGSVSTLKIQRTQQEDSAVYLCASTSGRGLRSQETQYFGPGTRLLVL.

This clonotype was seen repeatedly, ten times or more. The J gene is TRBJ1-5, the V gene TRBV6-1; perhaps TRBD1 as D (5 bases). Deletions cut 8 bases from V and 1 base from J, with 18 bases between. From germline, CDR1 is MNHNS and CDR2 SASEGT. CDR3 length: 16 residues. CDR3 DNA sequence: TGTGCCAGCCTCGGGGCGGGGGGAAGCAGCAATCAGCCCCAGCATTTT. It is translated as CASLGAGGSSNQPQHF.

This clonotype was counted many times. The gene calls are TRBV20-1 and TRBJ2-3; 10 bases map to TRBD2. Germline loops: CDR1 DFQATT, CDR2 SNEGSKA (reference sequence). The trim removed 1 base at V and 2 bases at J, leaving 15 bases unmatched. This CDR3 spans 19 amino acids. CDR3 sequence reads: CSARALPRGAGGFTDTQYF. DNA of the CDR3: TGCAGTGCTAGAGCTCTCCCACGCGGAGCGGGGGGGTTCACAGATACGCAGTATTTT.

This clonotype was observed many times. The V call is TRBV2, the J call TRBJ1-6, with 7 nucleotides matching TRBD1. Germline V lookup: CDR1 SNHLY, CDR2 FYNNEI. CDR3 length equals 14 residues. Trimming took 5 bases from V and 7 from J; bases not matched to a gene: 5. CDR3 protein: CASSRQGENSPLHF. The CDR3 DNA reads TGTGCCAGCAGTAGACAGGGTGAGAATTCACCCCTCCACTTT.

The chain couples TRBV15 to TRBJ2-5; maybe TRBD2 (5 bases). This CDR3 comprises 15 residues. V shed 1 base and J shed 5 bases, with 14 bases lying between them. Per germline, CDR1 LNHNV and CDR2 YYDKDF (reference sequence). The CDR3 DNA reads TGTGCCACCAGCAGAGTAGCGAATAGGTGGGAGACCCAGTACTTC. Protein sequence: CATSRVANRWETQYF.

Notes on this clonotype: A much bigger clone sits one base away, suggesting this may be a read error. Since the CDR3 does not end with the conserved phenylalanine or tryptophan, this likely comes from a read error. This sequence joins TRBV5-6 and TRBJ2-7; 9 bases fit TRBD1. CDR1 SGHDT and CDR2 YYEEEE come from the germline V gene. The CDR3 has 16 residues. Trimming took 1 base from V and 5 from J; bases not matched to a gene: 10. CDR3 residues: CASSLYGTGTLHEQYL. CDR3 nucleotides: TGTGCCAGCAGCTTGTACGGGACAGGGACTCTCCACGAGCAGTACCTC.

Turning to this clonotype: A much larger clone is a single base away; this may be a read error. The J gene is TRBJ2-7, the V gene TRBV5-5; a weak D match, TRBD2 (5 bases). Trimming cost V 6 bases and J 0 bases, with 13 bases left between them. The CDR3 consists of 14 residues. Germline-derived CDR1 and CDR2 are SGHKS and YYEKEE (reference sequence). CDR3 loop: CASTPGLTSYEQYF. CDR3 nucleotides: TGTGCCAGCACCCCCGGACTGACCTCCTACGAGCAGTACTTC.

This clonotype was recorded many times. V usage is TRBV6-1 and J usage is TRBJ2-7, with D tentatively TRBD1 (5 bases). The CDR3 sequence is 13 residues long. V dropped 3 bases and J dropped 5 bases, with 11 bases sitting between them. Per germline, CDR1 MNHNS and CDR2 SASEGT. The CDR3 sequence: CASSEQGWDEQYF. DNA of the CDR3: TGTGCCAGCAGTGAGCAGGGATGGGACGAGCAGTACTTC.

The chain has TRBV18 and TRBJ1-2; 9 bases fit TRBD1. Germline lookup yields CDR1 KGHSH and CDR2 LQKENI. The CDR3 loop spans 16 amino acids. After removal of 3 bases from V and 8 bases from J, the junction contained 13 bases not matched to a gene. This CDR3 is CASSPAGTGTEWGYTF. The DNA of the CDR3 is TGTGCCAGCTCACCGGCCGGGACAGGGACCGAGTGGGGCTACACCTTC.

V usage is TRBV11-2 and J usage is TRBJ2-3; 8 nucleotides match TRBD1. This CDR3 has 16 amino acids. V lost 1 base to trimming and J lost 3 bases; unmatched junction nucleotides: 6. Germline CDR1 SGHAT, CDR2 FQNNGV. CDR3 region: CASSLGRGPLTDTQYF. Here the CDR3 DNA reads TGTGCCAGCAGCTTAGGCAGGGGGCCCCTTACAGATACGCAGTATTTT.

Ten or more counts support this clonotype. The chain uses TRBV7-8 and TRBJ2-1, with D possibly being TRBD1 or TRBD2 (5 bases each). CDR3 size: 13 residues. Trimming stripped 2 bases from V and 7 bases from J, with 9 bases between. Germline V gene sequence: CDR1 SGHVS, CDR2 FQNEAQ. CDR3 region: CASSLKGENEQFF. The CDR3 DNA reads as TGTGCCAGCAGCTTAAAAGGGGAGAATGAGCAGTTCTTC.

V and J are TRBV7-2 and TRBJ1-4; D unresolved. V was trimmed by 1 base and J by 4 bases, leaving 4 bases between them. Germline V gene sequence: CDR1 SGHTA, CDR2 FQGNSA. The CDR3 is 13 amino acids. CDR3 in amino acids: CASSLGFNEKLFF. The CDR3 DNA sequence: TGTGCCAGCAGCTTAGGTTTTAATGAAAAACTGTTTTTT.

This clonotype was recorded many times. V is TRBV20-1 and J is TRBJ2-5; 7 positions match TRBD2. CDR3 length: 13 amino acids. Per the germline V gene, CDR1 is DFQATT and CDR2 is SNEGSKA (reference sequence). After removal of 1 base from V and 5 bases from J, the junction contained 4 bases not matched to a gene. The CDR3 DNA reads TGCAGTGCTAGAGGACTAGCTCGTGAGACCCAGTACTTC. It yields the protein CSARGLARETQYF.

At least ten counts were recorded for this clonotype. The gene calls are TRBV6-1 and TRBJ2-7; 7 positions agree with TRBD1. CDR3 length: 16 amino acids. V shed 5 bases and J 0 bases; nucleotides not matched to a gene: 10. CDR1 and CDR2 from the germline V gene are MNHNS and SASEGT. This CDR3 reads CASSTQGEQSSYEQYF. The CDR3 DNA is TGTGCCAGCAGTACCCAGGGGGAACAAAGCTCCTACGAGCAGTACTTC.

The rearrangement joins TRBV7-9 to TRBJ2-6; no clear D. This CDR3 contains 19 residues. With 2 bases removed from V and 2 bases from J, the gap between germline ends came to 19 bases. CDR1 is SEHNR, CDR2 FQNEAQ, per germline (reference sequence). The CDR3 reads CASSLSGLVGRTGANVLTF. CDR3 bases: TGTGCCAGCAGCTTATCTGGCCTGGTGGGCAGAACTGGGGCCAACGTCCTGACTTTC.

At least ten counts were recorded for this clonotype. This rearrangement joins TRBV10-3 to TRBJ2-1, with 9 bases lining up with TRBD1. V lost 2 bases, J lost 8 bases, and 7 bases stayed unmatched. CDR3 length equals 15 residues. Germline V gives CDR1 ENHRY, CDR2 SYGVKD. CDR3 protein: CAISEDRGVIYEQFF. CDR3 DNA: TGTGCCATCAGTGAGGACAGGGGGGTAATATATGAGCAGTTCTTC.

This clonotype has only a few counts. The J gene is TRBJ1-2, the V gene TRBV20-1; 7 nucleotides align to TRBD1. In germline, CDR1 is DFQATT, CDR2 SNEGSKA (reference sequence). The CDR3 runs to 14 residues. V was clipped by 1 base and J by 3 bases; unmatched bases: 5. The CDR3 here is CSARGPTGYYGYTF. In DNA, the CDR3 is TGCAGTGCTAGAGGACCGACAGGGTACTATGGCTACACCTTC.

There are a few counts of this clonotype. Mismatch with germline at one junction end may stem from a read error. The chain employs TRBV5-8 and TRBJ1-4; D gene uncertain. The CDR3 is made up of 12 amino acids. CDR1 is SGHTS and CDR2 is YDEGEE in the germline V gene. The CDR3 loop is CASSFGLDKQAF. CDR3 sequence (DNA): TGTGCCAGCAGCTTTGGGCTTGACAAGCAGGCCTTT.

The chain links TRBV27 to TRBJ1-2; no definite D call. The CDR3 is 11 residues long. Per germline, CDR1 MNHEY and CDR2 SMNVEV (reference sequence). The ends were cut back, 6 bases at V and 6 bases at J, with 8 bases in the middle. In DNA form, the CDR3 reads TGTGCCAGCAGAACCCCCAATGGCTACACCTTC. Translating gives CASRTPNGYTF.